This TCR beta chain was profiled in a study of T cell repertoires in cytomegalovirus infection. Study-level information: Through public TCR beta signatures, both CMV infection and matching HLA type were indicated. General study points: Identification of carriers of CMV plus the relevant HLA was performed using cumulative public TCR beta family frequency.

The CDR3 length is 15 residues. Germline V gives CDR1 MNHEY, CDR2 SVGEGT. With 7 bases removed from V and 6 bases from J, the gap between germline ends came to 19 bases. TCRdb recomputed calls from the reads with MiXCR, one row per CDR3 protein. Among just under 300,000 distinct CDR3 sequences listed, roughly a tenth were seen once. A few counts support this clonotype. Its antigen is currently unknown. This chain connects TRBV6-2 or TRBV6-3 to TRBJ1-5; unclear D gene. Sequenced material: PBMCs. The source is a human donor in good health (CMV status not recorded). Some clones in this sample may be carry-over from other donors' samples. The CDR3 coding sequence is TGTGCCAGCACCACTGCGGGGTGGTCAGGTCAGCCCCAGCATTTT. It yields the protein CASTTAGWSGQPQHF.